This T cell receptor beta chain was identified during a study of persistence of HIV-infected CD4 T cells. Findings of the study overall: TCR oligoclonality correlated with proviral oligoclonality in the same sorted populations. Bulk TCR data could not be restricted to HIV-1-infected CMV-responding cells.

Lysates of CMV-infected fibroblasts at about 10 ug/mL stimulated these cells. Memory cells lacking CD40L and CD69 with high CD45RO were sorted. The libraries were made with immunoSEQ version 4 in survey mode. Measured with immunoSEQ multiplex PCR; TCRdb has only the in-frame clones, and not every one. The top ten clones hold about 6% of a sample with fewer than 35,000 clones, over 80% of them seen once. A remark on this clone: Its antigen is unidentified.

Germline CDR1 reads LGHDT; CDR2 reads YNNKEL (reference sequence). The CDR3 length is 15 residues. Trimming shortened V by 0 bases and J by 0 bases, and 8 bases separated the two germline ends. The sample was CD4+ T cells sorted from PBMCs after approximately 20-hour stimulation, taken from a patient who received antiretroviral therapy. This TCR was recovered from an adult woman with HIV who was CMV-seropositive. V gene TRBV3-1 (or the pseudogene TRBV3-2) combines with J gene TRBJ1-1, with unresolved D. CDR3: CASSQDGQMNTEAFF. CDR3 coding DNA: TGTGCCAGCAGCCAAGATGGTCAGATGAACACTGAAGCTTTCTTT.